The entry below describes one TCR beta chain. The antigen remains undetermined. The table came from immunoSEQ multiplex PCR; TCRdb's copy has only in-frame clones and leaves some out. The sample has about 140,000 clones; the top ten hold under 2.5%. The data are from a study of T cell responses to AZD1222 COVID-19 vaccine. Study-wide results and caveats: The span of vaccine-associated CD4 TCRs extended across spike, with dominance at 160-218 and 743-854. Clonal diversity was possibly underestimated; the donors were predominantly white British and more often female.

This CDR3 has 14 residues. The V end lost 2 bases, the J end lost 13 bases, and 15 bases lay between the germline ends. CDR1 MNHEY and CDR2 SVGAGI come from the germline V gene. V is TRBV6-5 and J is TRBJ1-6; no reliable D call. The sequence derives from an adult in good health. The specimen sequenced was peripheral blood. The CDR3 nucleotides are TGTGCCAGCAGTTACCAGGACCGCTCTTCTCCCCTCCACTTT. Amino acid sequence: CASSYQDRSSPLHF.